These 4 T cell receptor beta chains were all obtained from the same sample, sequenced in a study of cytomegalovirus exposure and HLA in healthy donors. Primers included in the PCR were 60 Vbeta and 13 Jbeta primers. Here immunoSEQ multiplex PCR was the method, and the copy in TCRdb shows in-frame clones only, minus some. The sample lists tens of thousands of clones, over 80% occurring once. Sequenced input: PBMCs. The origin of the receptors is a man under 40 in good health and CMV-seronegative.

The V and J genes are TRBV29-1 and TRBJ2-3, with TRBD1 matching 8 bases. Looked up from germline, CDR1 is SQVTM and CDR2 is ANQGSEA. CDR3 size: 12 residues. The J segment lost 3 bases and the V segment lost 8 bases, leaving 4 bases of the junction unmatched. CDR3 sequence (DNA): TGCAGCTCCTGGACAGGGACAGATACGCAGTATTTT. This codes for CSSWTGTDTQYF.

V and J are TRBV28 and TRBJ1-5; D is uncertain. Germline values: CDR1 MDHEN, CDR2 SYDVKM. The V end was cut by 10 bases, the J end by 0 bases, with 7 bases between. This CDR3 is built from 12 residues. The CDR3 loop is CATQDSNQPQHF. The CDR3 nucleotides read TGTGCCACCCAGGATAGCAATCAGCCCCAGCATTTT.

The chain employs TRBV7-6 and TRBJ2-2; D is unresolved. The germline CDR1 and CDR2 sequences are SGHVS and FNYEAQ. This CDR3 is 12 amino acids long. The V end was cut by 3 bases, the J end by 5 bases, with 4 bases between. This chain's CDR3 is CASSFPTGELFF. The CDR3 DNA follows: TGTGCCAGCAGCTTCCCTACCGGGGAGCTGTTTTTT.

This chain links TRBV7-2 with TRBJ1-1, with 7 bases that match TRBD1. Germline CDR1 reads SGHTA; CDR2 reads FQGNSA. This CDR3 spans 14 amino acids. The V and J ends lost 4 bases and 4 bases, in that order; junction bases with no gene match: 6. The CDR3 DNA follows: TGTGCCAGCAGCTACGACAGGGTTGTCACTGAAGCTTTCTTT. Its protein product is CASSYDRVVTEAFF.